This T cell receptor (beta chain) emerged from a study of control samples from healthy donors and cancer patients (dated by TCRdb to 2020 to 2021). The protocol used for the library was the immunoSEQ multiplex PCR assay. The clones in this table, taken by TCRdb from immuneACCESS, are in-frame only. Not every clone is retained; where verified, under half of the shortfall comes from an unresolved V gene, and the cause of the rest is unknown. The sample contains approximately 150,000 clones, almost 90% of them found a single time. Of the sample, around 1.6% falls within the top ten clones. Inclusive of the bounding cysteine and phenylalanine, the CDR3 is 14 residues long. The retained sequence is limited to the CDR3, 42 bases, with the frame set at the first base. As encoded in the germline V gene, CDR1 is SGHTS while CDR2 is YDEGEE. V loses 3 bases, J loses 7 bases, and the germline ends lie 13 bases apart.

This clone was seen a single time. The antigen it binds to is not known. Base qualities were left out, and no much larger clone turns up one base away. The material sequenced was blood. The clonotype was recovered from a man younger than 35 in good health. The rearranged chain carries TRBV5-8 and TRBJ1-4; a tentative D call is TRBD1 (6 bases match). The base sequence is TGTGCCAGCAGCTCTTACAGGGCTAGTGAAAAACTGTTTTTT. It is translated as CASSSYRASEKLFF.